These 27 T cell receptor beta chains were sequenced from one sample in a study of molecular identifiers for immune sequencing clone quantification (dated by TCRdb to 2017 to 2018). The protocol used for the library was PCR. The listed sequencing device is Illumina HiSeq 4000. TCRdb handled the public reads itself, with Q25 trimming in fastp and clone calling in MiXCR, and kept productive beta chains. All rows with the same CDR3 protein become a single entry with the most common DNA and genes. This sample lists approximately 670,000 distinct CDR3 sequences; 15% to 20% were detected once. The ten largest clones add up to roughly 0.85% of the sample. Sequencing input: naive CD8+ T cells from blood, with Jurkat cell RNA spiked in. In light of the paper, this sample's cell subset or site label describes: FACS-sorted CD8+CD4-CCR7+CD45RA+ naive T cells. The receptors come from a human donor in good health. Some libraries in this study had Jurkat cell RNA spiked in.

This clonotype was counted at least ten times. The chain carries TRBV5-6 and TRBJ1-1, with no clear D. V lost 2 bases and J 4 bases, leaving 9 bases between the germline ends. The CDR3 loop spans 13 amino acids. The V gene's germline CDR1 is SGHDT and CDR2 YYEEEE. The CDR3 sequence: CASSFGAGTEAFF. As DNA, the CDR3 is TGTGCCAGCAGCTTCGGAGCGGGCACTGAAGCTTTCTTT.

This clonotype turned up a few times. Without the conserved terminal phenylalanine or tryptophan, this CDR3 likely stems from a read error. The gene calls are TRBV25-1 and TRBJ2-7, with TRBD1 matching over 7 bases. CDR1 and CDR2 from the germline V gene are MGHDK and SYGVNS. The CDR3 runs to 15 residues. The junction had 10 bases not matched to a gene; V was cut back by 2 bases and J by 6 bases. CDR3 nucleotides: TGTGCCAGCAGTGAAACGGGACAGCTGTTTTCCGAGCAGTACCTC. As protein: CASSETGQLFSEQYL.

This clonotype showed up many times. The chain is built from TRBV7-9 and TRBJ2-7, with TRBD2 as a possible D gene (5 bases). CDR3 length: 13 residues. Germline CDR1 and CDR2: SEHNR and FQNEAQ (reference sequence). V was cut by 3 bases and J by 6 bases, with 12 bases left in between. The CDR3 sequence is CASSLETNLEQYF. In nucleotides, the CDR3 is TGTGCCAGCAGCTTGGAGACTAATCTCGAGCAGTACTTC.

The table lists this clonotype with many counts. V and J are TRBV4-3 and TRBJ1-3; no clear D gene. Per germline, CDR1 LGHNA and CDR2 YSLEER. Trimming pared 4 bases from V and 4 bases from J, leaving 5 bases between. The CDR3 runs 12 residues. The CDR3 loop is CASSPQGNTIYF. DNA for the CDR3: TGCGCCAGCAGCCCACAGGGAAACACCATATATTTT.

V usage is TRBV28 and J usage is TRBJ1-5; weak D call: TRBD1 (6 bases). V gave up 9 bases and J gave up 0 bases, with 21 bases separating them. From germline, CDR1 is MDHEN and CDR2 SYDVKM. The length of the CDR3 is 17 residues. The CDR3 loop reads CASTHKDSKYSNQPQHF. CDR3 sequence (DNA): TGTGCCAGTACCCATAAGGACAGCAAGTATAGCAATCAGCCCCAGCATTTT.

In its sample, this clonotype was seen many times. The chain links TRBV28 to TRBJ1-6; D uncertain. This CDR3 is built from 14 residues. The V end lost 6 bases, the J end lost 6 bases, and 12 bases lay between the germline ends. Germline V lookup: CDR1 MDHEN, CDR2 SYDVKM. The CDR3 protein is CASSQRVLNSPLHF. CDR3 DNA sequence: TGTGCCAGCAGCCAACGGGTTCTTAATTCACCCCTCCACTTT.

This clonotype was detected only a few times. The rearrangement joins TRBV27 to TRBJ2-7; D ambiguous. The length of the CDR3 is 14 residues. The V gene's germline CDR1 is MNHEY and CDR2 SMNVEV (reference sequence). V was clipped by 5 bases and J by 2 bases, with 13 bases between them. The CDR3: CASSPYRGAYEQYF. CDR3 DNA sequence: TGTGCCAGCAGTCCGTATCGTGGGGCCTACGAGCAGTACTTC.

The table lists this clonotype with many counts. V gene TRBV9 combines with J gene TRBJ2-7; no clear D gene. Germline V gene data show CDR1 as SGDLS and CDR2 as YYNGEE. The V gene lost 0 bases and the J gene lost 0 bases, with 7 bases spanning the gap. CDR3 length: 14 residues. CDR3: CASSVVGTSYEQYF. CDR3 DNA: TGTGCCAGCAGCGTAGTTGGCACCTCCTACGAGCAGTACTTC.

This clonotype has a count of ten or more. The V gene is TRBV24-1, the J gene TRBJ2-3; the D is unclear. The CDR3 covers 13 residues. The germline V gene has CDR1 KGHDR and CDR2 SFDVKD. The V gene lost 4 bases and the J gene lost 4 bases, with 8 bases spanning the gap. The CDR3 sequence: CATSEPPSDTQYF. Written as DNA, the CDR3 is TGTGCCACCAGTGAACCGCCCTCAGATACGCAGTATTTT.

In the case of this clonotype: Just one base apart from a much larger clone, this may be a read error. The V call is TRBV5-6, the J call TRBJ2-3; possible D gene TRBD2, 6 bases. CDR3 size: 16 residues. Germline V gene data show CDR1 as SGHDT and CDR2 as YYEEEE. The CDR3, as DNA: TGTGCCAACAGCTCCACCTCAAAGCGGGTTGCAGATACGCAGTATTTT. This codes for CANSSTSKRVADTQYF.

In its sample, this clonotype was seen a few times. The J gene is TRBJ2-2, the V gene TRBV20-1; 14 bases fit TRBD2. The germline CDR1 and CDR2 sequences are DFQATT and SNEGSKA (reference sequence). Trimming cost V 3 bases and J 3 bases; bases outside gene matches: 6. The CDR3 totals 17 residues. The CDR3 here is CSARGLAGVSDTGELFF. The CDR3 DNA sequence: TGCAGTGCTAGGGGACTAGCGGGAGTTTCGGACACCGGGGAGCTGTTTTTT.

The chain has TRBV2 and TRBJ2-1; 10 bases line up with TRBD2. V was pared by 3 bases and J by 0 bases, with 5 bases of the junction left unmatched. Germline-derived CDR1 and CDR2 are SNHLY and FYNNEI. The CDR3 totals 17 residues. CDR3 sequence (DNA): TGTGCCAGCAGTGACCCCACTAGCGGGGCCTCCTACAATGAGCAGTTCTTC. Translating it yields CASSDPTSGASYNEQFF. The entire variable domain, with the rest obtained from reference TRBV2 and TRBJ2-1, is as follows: EPEVTQTPSHQVTQMGQEVILRCVPISNHLYFYWYRQILGQKVEFLVSFYNNEISEKSEIFDDQFSVERPDGSNFTLKIRSTKLEDSAMYFCASSDPTSGASYNEQFFGPGTRLTVL.

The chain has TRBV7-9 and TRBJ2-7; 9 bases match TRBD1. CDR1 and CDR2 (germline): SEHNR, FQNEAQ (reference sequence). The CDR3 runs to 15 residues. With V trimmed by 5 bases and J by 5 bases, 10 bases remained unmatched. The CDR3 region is CASSATGGEVDEQYF. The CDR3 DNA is TGTGCCAGCAGCGCAACAGGGGGCGAGGTAGACGAGCAGTACTTC.

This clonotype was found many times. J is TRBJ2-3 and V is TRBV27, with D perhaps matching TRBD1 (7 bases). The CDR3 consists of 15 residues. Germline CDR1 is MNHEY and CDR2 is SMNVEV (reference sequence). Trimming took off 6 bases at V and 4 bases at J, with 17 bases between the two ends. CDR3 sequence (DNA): TGTGCCAGCAGAATCAGGGGGACTCCGGCAGATACGCAGTATTTT. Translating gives CASRIRGTPADTQYF.

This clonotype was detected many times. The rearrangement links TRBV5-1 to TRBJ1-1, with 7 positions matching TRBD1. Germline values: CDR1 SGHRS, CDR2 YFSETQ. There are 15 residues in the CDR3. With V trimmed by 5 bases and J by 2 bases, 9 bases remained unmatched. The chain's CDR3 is CASRQGLFPNTEAFF. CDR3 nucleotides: TGCGCCAGCAGACAGGGGCTGTTCCCTAACACTGAAGCTTTCTTT.

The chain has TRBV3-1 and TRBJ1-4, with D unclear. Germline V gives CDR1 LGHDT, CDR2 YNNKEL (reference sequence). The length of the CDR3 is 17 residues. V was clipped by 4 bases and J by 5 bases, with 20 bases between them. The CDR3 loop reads CASSLSLLRRANEKLFF. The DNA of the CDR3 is TGTGCCAGCAGCCTAAGTCTATTAAGGAGAGCGAATGAAAAACTGTTTTTT.

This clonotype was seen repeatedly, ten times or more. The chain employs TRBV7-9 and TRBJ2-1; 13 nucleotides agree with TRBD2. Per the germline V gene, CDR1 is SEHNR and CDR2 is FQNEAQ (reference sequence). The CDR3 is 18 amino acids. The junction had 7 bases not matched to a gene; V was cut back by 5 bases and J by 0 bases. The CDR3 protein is CASSPGTSGKYSYNEQFF. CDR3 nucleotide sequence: TGTGCCAGCAGCCCCGGGACTAGCGGGAAATACTCCTACAATGAGCAGTTCTTC.

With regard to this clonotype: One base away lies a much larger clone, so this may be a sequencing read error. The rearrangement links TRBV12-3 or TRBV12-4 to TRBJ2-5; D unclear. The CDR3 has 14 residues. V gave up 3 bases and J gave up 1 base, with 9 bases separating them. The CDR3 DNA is TGTGCCAGCAGTTTCGTTGGCTCCCAAGAGACCCAGTACTTC. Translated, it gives CASSFVGSQETQYF.

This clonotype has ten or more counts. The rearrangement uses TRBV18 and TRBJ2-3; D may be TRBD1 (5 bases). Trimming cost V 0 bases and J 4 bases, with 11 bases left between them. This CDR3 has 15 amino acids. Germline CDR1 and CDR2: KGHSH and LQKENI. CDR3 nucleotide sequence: TGTGCCAGCTCACCACCGGTCGACAGACCAGATACGCAGTATTTT. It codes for CASSPPVDRPDTQYF.

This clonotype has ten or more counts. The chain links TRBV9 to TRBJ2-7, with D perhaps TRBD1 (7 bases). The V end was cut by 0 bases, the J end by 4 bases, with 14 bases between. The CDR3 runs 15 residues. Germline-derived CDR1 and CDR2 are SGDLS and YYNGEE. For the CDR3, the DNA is TGTGCCAGCAGCGTAGGTGGAGGGGGCGCATACGAGCAGTACTTC. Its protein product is CASSVGGGGAYEQYF.

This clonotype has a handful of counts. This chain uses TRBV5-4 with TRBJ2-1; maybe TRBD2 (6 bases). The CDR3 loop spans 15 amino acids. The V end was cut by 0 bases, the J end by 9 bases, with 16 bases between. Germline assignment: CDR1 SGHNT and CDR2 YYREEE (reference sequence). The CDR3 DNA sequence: TGTGCCAGCAGCTTGGACGGGAGTTCCGCCGGTGAGCAGTTCTTC. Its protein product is CASSLDGSSAGEQFF.

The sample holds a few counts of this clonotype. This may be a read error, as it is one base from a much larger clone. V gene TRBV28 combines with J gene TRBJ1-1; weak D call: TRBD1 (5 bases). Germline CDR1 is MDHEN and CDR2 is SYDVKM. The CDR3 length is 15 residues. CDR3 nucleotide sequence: TGTGCCAGCAGTTTTTTCGGGGGAGGCAACACTGTAGCTTTCTTT. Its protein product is CASSFFGGGNTVAFF.

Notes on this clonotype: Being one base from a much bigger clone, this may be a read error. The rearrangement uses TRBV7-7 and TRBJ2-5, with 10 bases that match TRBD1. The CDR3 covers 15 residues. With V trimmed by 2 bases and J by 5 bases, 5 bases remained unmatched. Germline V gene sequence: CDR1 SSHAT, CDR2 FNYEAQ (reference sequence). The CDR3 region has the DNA TGTGCCAGCAGCTTAACCGGGACAGGGGACGAGACCCAGTACTTC. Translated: CASSLTGTGDETQYF.

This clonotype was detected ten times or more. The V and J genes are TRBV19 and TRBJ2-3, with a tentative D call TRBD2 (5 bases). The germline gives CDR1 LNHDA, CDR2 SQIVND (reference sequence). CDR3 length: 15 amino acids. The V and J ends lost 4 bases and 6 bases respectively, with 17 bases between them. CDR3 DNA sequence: TGTGCCAGTAGTACCACCGTGCGGGTTCGGGATACGCAGTATTTT. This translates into CASSTTVRVRDTQYF.

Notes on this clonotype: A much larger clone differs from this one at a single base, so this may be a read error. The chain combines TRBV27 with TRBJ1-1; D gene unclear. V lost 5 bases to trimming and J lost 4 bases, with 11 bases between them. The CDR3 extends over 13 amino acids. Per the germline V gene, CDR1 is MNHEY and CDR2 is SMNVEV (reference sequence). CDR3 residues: CASSVQWSTEAFF. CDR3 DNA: TGTGCCAGCAGTGTCCAGTGGAGCACTGAAGCTTTCTTT.

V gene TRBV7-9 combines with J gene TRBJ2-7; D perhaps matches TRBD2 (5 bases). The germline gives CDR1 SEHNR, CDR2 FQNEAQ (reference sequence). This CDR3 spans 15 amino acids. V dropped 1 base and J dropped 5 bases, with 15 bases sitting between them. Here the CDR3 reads CASSLEGSNGDEQYF. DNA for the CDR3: TGTGCCAGCAGCTTAGAAGGTTCCAACGGGGACGAGCAGTACTTC. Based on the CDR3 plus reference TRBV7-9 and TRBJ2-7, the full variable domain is DTGVSQNPRHKITKRGQNVTFRCDPISEHNRLYWYRQTLGQGPEFLTYFQNEAQLEKSRLLSDRFSAERPKGSFSTLEIQRTEQGDSAMYLCASSLEGSNGDEQYFGPGTRLTVT.

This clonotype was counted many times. The CDR3 here is CASRSGTPYEQYF. CDR3 sequence (DNA): TGTGCCAGCAGATCCGGGACTCCCTACGAGCAGTACTTC. The J gene is TRBJ2-7, the V gene TRBV6-5, with D tentatively TRBD2 (6 bases). V lost 6 bases, J lost 2 bases, and 11 bases lay in between. The CDR3 spans 13 residues. Germline V lookup: CDR1 MNHEY, CDR2 SVGAGI.